Listed below are T cell receptor beta chains from one sample, sequenced in a study of PD-1 blockade in classical Hodgkin lymphoma. Sequencing was performed with immunoSEQ multiplex PCR; in TCRdb, only in-frame clones are kept and a portion is missing. The data contain 90,000 to 100,000 clones, roughly nine tenths of them singletons. This material consisted of peripheral blood mononuclear cells (PBMCs), taken before the second cycle of nivolumab. The source of these receptors is a human donor with classical Hodgkin lymphoma. CDR3s include the opening cysteine and the closing phenylalanine or tryptophan. Each record gives: V gene, D gene, clone size, J gene, CDR3 protein, CDR3 DNA. A D gene is named only where the DNA matches it firmly. Some rows have no size entry. The others give once, few or many, or a class for an expanded clone.

TRBV29-1,TRBD2,.,TRBJ2-7,CSVGGLFLAGGTSYEQYF,TGCAGCGTTGGGGGACTTTTTTTAGCGGGAGGGACCTCCTACGAGCAGTACTTC
TRBV4-1,TRBD2,.,TRBJ2-1,CASSQAGLAGGLKNEQFF,TGCGCCAGCAGCCAAGCGGGCCTAGCGGGGGGGCTTAAAAATGAGCAGTTCTTC
TRBV27,TRBD1,.,TRBJ2-1,CASSPGQGDYNEQFF,TGTGCCAGCAGCCCCGGACAGGGGGACTACAATGAGCAGTTCTTC
TRBV2,.,.,TRBJ2-2,CASQNSIEGITGELFF,TGTGCCAGCCAAAATTCTATCGAGGGGATCACCGGGGAGCTGTTTTTT
TRBV11-2,TRBD1,.,TRBJ1-2,CASSPGQSYGYTF,TGTGCCAGCAGCCCGGGACAGAGCTATGGCTACACCTTC
TRBV6-1,.,.,TRBJ2-2,CASSPTVANTGELFF,TGTGCCAGCAGCCCGACAGTCGCGAACACCGGGGAGCTGTTTTTT
TRBV6-5,TRBD1,.,TRBJ2-5,CASRRDSEETQYF,TGTGCCAGCAGGAGGGACAGTGAAGAGACCCAGTACTTC
TRBV6-5,.,.,TRBJ2-3,CASSFDSYTDTQYF,TGTGCCAGCAGTTTCGACAGCTACACAGATACGCAGTATTTT
TRBV27,TRBD2,.,TRBJ2-5,CASRRTSGRLQETQYF,TGTGCCAGCAGACGGACTAGCGGGAGGCTCCAAGAGACCCAGTACTTC
TRBV13,TRBD2,.,TRBJ2-3,CASSAARGEADTQYF,TGTGCCAGCAGCGCCGCGCGGGGGGAGGCAGATACGCAGTATTTT
TRBV11-2,TRBD1,.,TRBJ1-6,CASSLGGGEWNSPLHF,TGTGCCAGCAGCTTAGGAGGGGGCGAATGGAATTCACCCCTCCACTTT
TRBV29-1,.,.,TRBJ2-7,CSVEGASGAQTLEEQYF,TGCAGCGTTGAAGGGGCGTCGGGGGCACAAACCCTTGAAGAGCAGTACTTC
TRBV7-8,TRBD2,.,TRBJ2-1,CASSPLSPGGAEYNEQFF,TGTGCCAGCAGCCCCCTATCGCCGGGGGGGGCGGAATACAATGAGCAGTTCTTC
TRBV2,.,.,TRBJ2-1,CASETHNEQFF,TGTGCCAGCGAGACTCACAATGAGCAGTTCTTC
TRBV14,.,.,TRBJ2-7,CASSLGPQGSYEQYF,TGTGCCAGCAGCCTGGGGCCGCAGGGTTCCTACGAGCAGTACTTC
TRBV18,TRBD1,.,TRBJ1-5,CASSRGDSNPIYSNQPQHF,TGTGCCAGCTCGCGGGGGGACAGTAATCCCATCTATAGCAATCAGCCCCAGCATTTT
TRBV21-1,.,.,TRBJ1-1,CASSKLHTEAFF,TGTGCCAGCAGCAAACTTCACACTGAAGCTTTCTTT
TRBV6-6,.,.,TRBJ2-1,CASSYTKVNEQFF,TGTGCCAGCAGTTACACGAAAGTCAATGAGCAGTTCTTC
TRBV9,.,.,TRBJ1-1,CASSVGDRPNTEAFF,TGTGCCAGCAGCGTAGGTGACAGACCGAACACTGAAGCTTTCTTT
TRBV29-1,TRBD1,.,TRBJ2-1,CSDKDRVGYNEQFF,TGCAGCGACAAGGACAGGGTTGGCTACAATGAGCAGTTCTTC
TRBV4-1,.,.,TRBJ1-5,CASSHRTGSRQPQHF,TGCGCCAGCAGCCACCGAACAGGCTCCAGGCAGCCCCAGCATTTT
TRBV7-6,TRBD2,.,TRBJ2-1,CASSLALSLAGTSYNEQFF,TGTGCCAGCAGCTTAGCGCTATCGCTAGCGGGAACGTCCTACAATGAGCAGTTCTTC
TRBV7-9,TRBD2,.,TRBJ2-3,CASSTLAGAQSVISQYF,TGTGCCAGCAGCACACTAGCGGGAGCCCAGTCCGTGATTTCGCAGTATTTT
TRBV30,TRBD2,.,TRBJ2-3,CAWSRRGAGGRDTQYF,TGTGCCTGGAGCAGGAGGGGAGCGGGAGGGAGAGATACGCAGTATTTT
TRBV2,.,.,TRBJ2-2,CASGPPADTGELFF,TGTGCCAGCGGACCCCCGGCGGACACCGGGGAGCTGTTTTTT
TRBV15,.,.,TRBJ1-3,CATSRGVSGNTIYF,TGTGCCACCAGCAGGGGGGTTTCTGGAAACACCATATATTTT
TRBV19,.,few,TRBJ1-5,CASSMVGNNNQPQHF,TGTGCCAGTAGTATGGTGGGGAACAACAATCAGCCCCAGCATTTT
TRBV9,TRBD1,.,TRBJ2-7,CASSVSGGAAYEQYF,TGTGCCAGCAGCGTATCAGGGGGCGCGGCCTACGAGCAGTACTTC
TRBV27,.,.,TRBJ1-1,CASSFGGKSTEAFF,TGTGCCAGCAGTTTTGGGGGGAAGTCCACTGAAGCTTTCTTT
TRBV7-6,.,.,TRBJ2-7,CASSLVVADEQYF,TGTGCCAGCAGCTTAGTGGTAGCGGACGAGCAGTACTTC
TRBV7-9,.,.,TRBJ1-2,CASSQQGGASYGYTF,TGTGCCAGCAGCCAGCAAGGGGGGGCCAGCTATGGCTACACCTTC
TRBV7-9,.,.,TRBJ1-1,CASSSNRDTEAFF,TGTGCCAGCAGCTCAAACAGGGACACTGAAGCTTTCTTT
TRBV19,TRBD1,few,TRBJ1-2,CASSTMRGPGYGYTF,TGTGCCAGTAGTACCATGAGGGGGCCCGGTTATGGCTACACCTTC
TRBV6-6,TRBD1,.,TRBJ1-3,CASGLIDRGGNTIYF,TGTGCCAGCGGTCTAATCGACAGGGGAGGAAACACCATATATTTT
TRBV28,.,.,TRBJ2-6,CASRAGHPTGANVLTF,TGTGCCAGCAGGGCAGGCCATCCTACCGGGGCCAACGTCCTGACTTTC
TRBV6-5,.,.,TRBJ2-7,CASSYVQGSEQYF,TGTGCCAGCAGTTACGTGCAGGGCTCGGAGCAGTACTTC
TRBV10-2,.,.,TRBJ1-1,CASRVNTEAFF,TGCGCCAGTAGAGTGAACACTGAAGCTTTCTTT